This T cell receptor beta chain was captured by sequencing in a study of blood T cell dynamics during melanoma immunotherapy. Overall study: Metastatic melanoma patients received first-line pembrolizumab or nivolumab plus ipilimumab.

Documented time point: pre-treatment baseline. Response was assessed by RECIST 1.1 at 12 weeks, except a couple of rapid progressors. Germline-derived CDR1 and CDR2 are ENHRY and SYGVKD. V lost 0 bases, J lost 5 bases, and 8 bases stayed unmatched. This CDR3 comprises 16 residues. DNA loading was fixed at about 0.35 ug for all bulk PBMC samples. TCRdb's copy holds only in-frame clones and misses some; the assay was immunoSEQ multiplex PCR. The sample includes approximately 12,000 clones, 86% of them seen just once. The starting material was blood, obtained from a patient treated with checkpoint blockade. This TCR was sampled from a human donor with melanoma. The V gene is TRBV10-3, the J gene TRBJ2-5; 8 nucleotides line up with TRBD1. This CDR3 reads CAISESILTGAETQYF. In DNA, the CDR3 is TGTGCCATCAGTGAGTCGATCTTGACAGGGGCCGAGACCCAGTACTTC.